A selection of T cell receptor beta chains follows, all from one sample in a study of blood T cell repertoires in COVID-19. The data were produced by immunoSEQ multiplex PCR, yet TCRdb's version contains in-frame clones alone and is incomplete. The data show some 96,000 clones, approximately 90% seen once. Sequencing was carried out using peripheral blood. The receptors originated from a man aged 45-65 years with active COVID-19. Both conserved end residues are part of each CDR3. Fields, in order: CDR3 DNA, CDR3 protein, clone size, D gene, J gene, V gene. The D gene is left open where the match is weak. Clone size is stated in some rows and not others, as once, few, many or a class when expanded.

CDR3nt: TGCGCCAGCACTACAGCCCTGTTGAACACTGAAGCTTTCTTT; CDR3aa: CASTTALLNTEAFF; abundance: NA; d_gene: NA; j_gene: TRBJ1-1; v_gene: TRBV4-1
CDR3nt: TGTGCCAGCAGCGTAGACCGAACACTAGCGGGTTACAATGAGCAGTTCTTC; CDR3aa: CASSVDRTLAGYNEQFF; abundance: once; d_gene: TRBD2; j_gene: TRBJ2-1; v_gene: TRBV9
CDR3nt: TGTGCCAGCAGCCCCCGGGACAGGGAAGGTTATGGCTACACCTTC; CDR3aa: CASSPRDREGYGYTF; abundance: NA; d_gene: TRBD1; j_gene: TRBJ1-2; v_gene: TRBV25-1
CDR3nt: TGTGCCACCAGCAGAGATCAGGTGAACACCGGGGAGCTGTTTTTT; CDR3aa: CATSRDQVNTGELFF; abundance: NA; d_gene: NA; j_gene: TRBJ2-2; v_gene: TRBV15
CDR3nt: TGTGCCAGCAGCCAAGACCCTAGCGGGGGCACAGATACGCAGTATTTT; CDR3aa: CASSQDPSGGTDTQYF; abundance: few; d_gene: TRBD2; j_gene: TRBJ2-3; v_gene: TRBV4-2
CDR3nt: TGCGCCAGCAGACTCGAAGAGGGGGCGATCGGGGAGCAGTACTTC; CDR3aa: CASRLEEGAIGEQYF; abundance: NA; d_gene: TRBD1; j_gene: TRBJ2-7; v_gene: TRBV5-1
CDR3nt: TGTGCCAGCAGCGTAGGAGGGCGGGCTAGCACAGATACGCAGTATTTT; CDR3aa: CASSVGGRASTDTQYF; abundance: NA; d_gene: NA; j_gene: TRBJ2-3; v_gene: TRBV9
CDR3nt: TGTGCCTGGAGTGTGAGTGATGGGACAAGGCTTCGCTTT; CDR3aa: CAWSVSDGTRLRF; abundance: few; d_gene: NA; j_gene: TRBJ1-1; v_gene: TRBV30
CDR3nt: TGTGCCAGCTCACCACCGGGCGGGAGGGCCTTCAATGAGCAGTTCTTC; CDR3aa: CASSPPGGRAFNEQFF; abundance: NA; d_gene: TRBD2; j_gene: TRBJ2-1; v_gene: TRBV18
CDR3nt: TGTGCCAGCAGTCCCGGACAGGGCACCGGGGAGCTGTTTTTT; CDR3aa: CASSPGQGTGELFF; abundance: once; d_gene: TRBD1; j_gene: TRBJ2-2; v_gene: TRBV6-5
CDR3nt: TGTGCCAGCAGCTCGACAGGGAGCTCCTATAATTCACCCCTCCACTTT; CDR3aa: CASSSTGSSYNSPLHF; abundance: NA; d_gene: TRBD1; j_gene: TRBJ1-6; v_gene: TRBV7-6
CDR3nt: TGTGCCAGCAGCTTTGGACAGGGGGTGTACGAGCAGTACTTC; CDR3aa: CASSFGQGVYEQYF; abundance: NA; d_gene: TRBD1; j_gene: TRBJ2-7; v_gene: TRBV3-1/TRBV3-2
CDR3nt: TGCAGTGCTAGTAGGACTAGCGGGACTGAGACCCAGTACTTC; CDR3aa: CSASRTSGTETQYF; abundance: NA; d_gene: TRBD2; j_gene: TRBJ2-5; v_gene: TRBV20-1
CDR3nt: TGTGCCAGCAGCTTAGGTTACGGGTCGGGAGGCAATCAGCCCCAGCATTTT; CDR3aa: CASSLGYGSGGNQPQHF; abundance: NA; d_gene: NA; j_gene: TRBJ1-5; v_gene: TRBV7-2
CDR3nt: TGTGCCAGCGGGCTCCTTGCGACAGATAATTCACCCCTCCACTTT; CDR3aa: CASGLLATDNSPLHF; abundance: once; d_gene: NA; j_gene: TRBJ1-6; v_gene: TRBV6-5
CDR3nt: TGTGCCAGCAGCTTGACAGGCACAGATACGCAGTATTTT; CDR3aa: CASSLTGTDTQYF; abundance: NA; d_gene: NA; j_gene: TRBJ2-3; v_gene: TRBV5-4
CDR3nt: TGTGCCAGCAGCCAAATCTCCGGGGAGCTGTTTTTT; CDR3aa: CASSQISGELFF; abundance: NA; d_gene: NA; j_gene: TRBJ2-2; v_gene: TRBV14
CDR3nt: TGTGCCAGCACCCTTCACGGACAGGGAGGACAAAATGAGCAGTTCTTC; CDR3aa: CASTLHGQGGQNEQFF; abundance: once; d_gene: TRBD1; j_gene: TRBJ2-1; v_gene: TRBV7-9
CDR3nt: TGTGCCAGCAGCTTGTGGAGCTCTGGAAACACCATATATTTT; CDR3aa: CASSLWSSGNTIYF; abundance: few; d_gene: NA; j_gene: TRBJ1-3; v_gene: TRBV5-6
CDR3nt: TGTGCCAGTAGTTCGGGACAACCCACCTCTGGAAACACCATATATTTT; CDR3aa: CASSSGQPTSGNTIYF; abundance: NA; d_gene: NA; j_gene: TRBJ1-3; v_gene: TRBV19
CDR3nt: TGTGCCAGCGCCCGGGACAGGGGCTTCGATACGCAGTATTTT; CDR3aa: CASARDRGFDTQYF; abundance: NA; d_gene: TRBD1; j_gene: TRBJ2-3; v_gene: TRBV6-5
CDR3nt: TGTGCCAGCAGCCCTACGACAGGGAGCACAGATACGCAGTATTTT; CDR3aa: CASSPTTGSTDTQYF; abundance: NA; d_gene: TRBD1; j_gene: TRBJ2-3; v_gene: TRBV11-2
CDR3nt: TGTGCCAGCAGCCGGCGGGGCCCGGAGACCCAGTACTTC; CDR3aa: CASSRRGPETQYF; abundance: NA; d_gene: NA; j_gene: TRBJ2-5; v_gene: TRBV7-3
CDR3nt: TGTGCCAGTAGTATAGGGATTAGCGTCTGGGGAAACATTCAGTACTTC; CDR3aa: CASSIGISVWGNIQYF; abundance: NA; d_gene: NA; j_gene: TRBJ2-4; v_gene: TRBV19
CDR3nt: TGTGCCAGCAGCCATTGGGGTGGGGGCAACACTGAAGCTTTCTTT; CDR3aa: CASSHWGGGNTEAFF; abundance: NA; d_gene: NA; j_gene: TRBJ1-1; v_gene: TRBV14
CDR3nt: TGTGCCAGCAGCTTACTGGGACAGGGGAATGAGCAGTTCTTC; CDR3aa: CASSLLGQGNEQFF; abundance: NA; d_gene: TRBD1; j_gene: TRBJ2-1; v_gene: TRBV5-6
CDR3nt: TGTGCCAGCAGTGAAGCACGGGGGTCGAGACCCCTCCACTTT; CDR3aa: CASSEARGSRPLHF; abundance: NA; d_gene: NA; j_gene: TRBJ1-6; v_gene: TRBV6-1
CDR3nt: TGCGCCAGCAGCTTGGACCAACTAGCGCATAATGAGCAGTTCTTC; CDR3aa: CASSLDQLAHNEQFF; abundance: NA; d_gene: TRBD2; j_gene: TRBJ2-1; v_gene: TRBV5-1
CDR3nt: TGTGCCAGCAGCGTAGGGGGCAGGGAAGGTCAGCCCCAGCATTTT; CDR3aa: CASSVGGREGQPQHF; abundance: NA; d_gene: NA; j_gene: TRBJ1-5; v_gene: TRBV9
CDR3nt: TGTGCCAGCACAGACCGGGACAGGCCCTATGGCTACACCTTC; CDR3aa: CASTDRDRPYGYTF; abundance: NA; d_gene: TRBD1; j_gene: TRBJ1-2; v_gene: TRBV6-5
CDR3nt: TGTGCCAGCATTCACAGTATGAACACTGAAGCTTTCTTT; CDR3aa: CASIHSMNTEAFF; abundance: NA; d_gene: NA; j_gene: TRBJ1-1; v_gene: TRBV25-1
CDR3nt: TGTGCCAGCGGAATACAGGGCCCCACTGAGCAGTTCTTC; CDR3aa: CASGIQGPTEQFF; abundance: NA; d_gene: NA; j_gene: TRBJ2-1; v_gene: TRBV5-4
CDR3nt: TGTGCCAGCAGCGGTCAGGGCTATGGCTACACCTTC; CDR3aa: CASSGQGYGYTF; abundance: NA; d_gene: NA; j_gene: TRBJ1-2; v_gene: TRBV2
CDR3nt: TGTGCCAGCAGAGGACAGGCCCAAATGGCTGAAGCTTTCTTT; CDR3aa: CASRGQAQMAEAFF; abundance: NA; d_gene: TRBD1; j_gene: TRBJ1-1; v_gene: TRBV6-5
CDR3nt: TGTGCCAGTAGTATAGACGGACAGGGTAACGCAGATACGCAGTATTTT; CDR3aa: CASSIDGQGNADTQYF; abundance: once; d_gene: TRBD1; j_gene: TRBJ2-3; v_gene: TRBV19
CDR3nt: TGCAGTGCTAGTTTCGGGGGAGGGTACAATGAGCAGTTCTTC; CDR3aa: CSASFGGGYNEQFF; abundance: NA; d_gene: TRBD2; j_gene: TRBJ2-1; v_gene: TRBV20-1
CDR3nt: TGTGCCAGCAGCCCCATCTCAGGCGTTTCTCACGAGCAGTACTTC; CDR3aa: CASSPISGVSHEQYF; abundance: NA; d_gene: NA; j_gene: TRBJ2-7; v_gene: TRBV6-5
CDR3nt: TGTGCCTGGAGTGAACTAGCGGGAGGAGATACGCAGTATTTT; CDR3aa: CAWSELAGGDTQYF; abundance: NA; d_gene: TRBD2; j_gene: TRBJ2-3; v_gene: TRBV30
CDR3nt: TGTGCCAGCAGTCGAAGCTTACCGGGACTCCAAAGCTACACCTTC; CDR3aa: CASSRSLPGLQSYTF; abundance: NA; d_gene: NA; j_gene: TRBJ1-2; v_gene: TRBV6-5
CDR3nt: TGCCCCCAGTGGTTTTCTGGGGCCAACGTCCTGACTTTC; CDR3aa: CPQWFSGANVLTF; abundance: NA; d_gene: NA; j_gene: TRBJ2-6; v_gene: TRBV5-1
CDR3nt: TGTGCCAGCATACTACAGGTGGTTAACTATGGCTACACCTTC; CDR3aa: CASILQVVNYGYTF; abundance: NA; d_gene: NA; j_gene: TRBJ1-2; v_gene: TRBV2
CDR3nt: TGTGCCAGCAGCCTCGGAGGTACGGATAATTCACCCCTCCACTTT; CDR3aa: CASSLGGTDNSPLHF; abundance: few; d_gene: NA; j_gene: TRBJ1-6; v_gene: TRBV4-2
CDR3nt: TGTGCCAGCAGCGTAAAGGCAGGGTCATCTGGAAACACCATATATTTT; CDR3aa: CASSVKAGSSGNTIYF; abundance: once; d_gene: NA; j_gene: TRBJ1-3; v_gene: TRBV9
CDR3nt: TGTGCCAGCAGCCGATCCGGGACAGTAAGTGAAAAACTGTTTTTT; CDR3aa: CASSRSGTVSEKLFF; abundance: NA; d_gene: TRBD1; j_gene: TRBJ1-4; v_gene: TRBV5-5
CDR3nt: TGCGCCAGCAGCTTGGTACCGGGACTAGCGGGAGCAGATACGCAGTATTTT; CDR3aa: CASSLVPGLAGADTQYF; abundance: once; d_gene: TRBD2; j_gene: TRBJ2-3; v_gene: TRBV5-1
CDR3nt: TGTGCCAGTAGTATAGTTCGGGAAACCTACAATGAGCAGTTCTTC; CDR3aa: CASSIVRETYNEQFF; abundance: NA; d_gene: NA; j_gene: TRBJ2-1; v_gene: TRBV19
CDR3nt: TGCGCCAGCAGCTCCAAGGACAGGGGGCCCTACGAGCAGTACTTC; CDR3aa: CASSSKDRGPYEQYF; abundance: NA; d_gene: TRBD1; j_gene: TRBJ2-7; v_gene: TRBV5-1
CDR3nt: TGTGCCACCAGCAGGGACAGGGGAGTCGAAAAACTGTTTTTT; CDR3aa: CATSRDRGVEKLFF; abundance: NA; d_gene: TRBD1; j_gene: TRBJ1-4; v_gene: TRBV15
CDR3nt: TGTGCCAGCAGTGGAGCCCTAGGTGAGCAGTTCTTC; CDR3aa: CASSGALGEQFF; abundance: NA; d_gene: NA; j_gene: TRBJ2-1; v_gene: TRBV6-1
CDR3nt: TGTGCCACCAGTGTCGTACAGGGGTATAGCAATCAGCCCCAGCATTTT; CDR3aa: CATSVVQGYSNQPQHF; abundance: NA; d_gene: TRBD1; j_gene: TRBJ1-5; v_gene: TRBV24-1
CDR3nt: TGTGCCACCAGTGATTTTTCAGGCTCTGGAAACACCATATATTTT; CDR3aa: CATSDFSGSGNTIYF; abundance: NA; d_gene: NA; j_gene: TRBJ1-3; v_gene: TRBV24-1
CDR3nt: TGTGCCAGCAGCTTAACTAGCGGGAGGGCCATCGATGAGCAGTTCTTC; CDR3aa: CASSLTSGRAIDEQFF; abundance: once; d_gene: TRBD2; j_gene: TRBJ2-1; v_gene: TRBV7-6
CDR3nt: TGTGCCAGCAGCTTAGATGTCGGGAACTACAATGAGCAGTTCTTC; CDR3aa: CASSLDVGNYNEQFF; abundance: NA; d_gene: NA; j_gene: TRBJ2-1; v_gene: TRBV7-2
CDR3nt: TGTGCCAGCAGTGACAGGGCCTCCGATGGCTACACCTTC; CDR3aa: CASSDRASDGYTF; abundance: NA; d_gene: TRBD1; j_gene: TRBJ1-2; v_gene: TRBV27
CDR3nt: TGTGCCAGCAGTTACTCGATAGCGGGATCCTACAATGAGCAGTTCTTC; CDR3aa: CASSYSIAGSYNEQFF; abundance: NA; d_gene: TRBD2; j_gene: TRBJ2-1; v_gene: TRBV6-5
CDR3nt: TGTGCCAGCAGTCCGGACAGGAGGGGCACAGATACGCAGTATTTT; CDR3aa: CASSPDRRGTDTQYF; abundance: NA; d_gene: NA; j_gene: TRBJ2-3; v_gene: TRBV6-5
CDR3nt: TGTGCCAGCAGTGAATTCGGGACAGGGGGCAGGGCTGAAGCTTTCTTT; CDR3aa: CASSEFGTGGRAEAFF; abundance: NA; d_gene: TRBD1; j_gene: TRBJ1-1; v_gene: TRBV25-1
CDR3nt: TGTGCCAGCTCACCAGTTAGCAAGGACAATGAGCAGTTCTTC; CDR3aa: CASSPVSKDNEQFF; abundance: NA; d_gene: NA; j_gene: TRBJ2-1; v_gene: TRBV18